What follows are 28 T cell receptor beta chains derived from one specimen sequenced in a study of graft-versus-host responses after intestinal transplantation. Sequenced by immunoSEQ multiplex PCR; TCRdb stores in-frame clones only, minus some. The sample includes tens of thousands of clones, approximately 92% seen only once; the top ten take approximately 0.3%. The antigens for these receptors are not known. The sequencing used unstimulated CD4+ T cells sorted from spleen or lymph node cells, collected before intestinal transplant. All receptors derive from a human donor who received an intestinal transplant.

CDR3 residues: CASKDRGGLGANVLTF. In nucleotides, the CDR3 is TGTGCCAGCAAGGACAGGGGGGGTTTGGGGGCCAACGTCCTGACTTTC. V is TRBV27 and J is TRBJ2-6; 10 bases map to TRBD1. Per the germline V gene, CDR1 is MNHEY and CDR2 is SMNVEV (reference sequence). V gave up 7 bases and J gave up 4 bases; unmatched junction bases: 7. There are 16 residues in the CDR3.

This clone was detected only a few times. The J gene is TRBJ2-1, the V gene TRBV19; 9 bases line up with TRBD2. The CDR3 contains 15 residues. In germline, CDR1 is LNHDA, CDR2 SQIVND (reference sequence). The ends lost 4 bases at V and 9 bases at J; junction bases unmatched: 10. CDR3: CASSTLAGWAGEQFF. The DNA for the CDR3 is TGTGCCAGTAGTACCCTAGCGGGATGGGCGGGTGAGCAGTTCTTC.

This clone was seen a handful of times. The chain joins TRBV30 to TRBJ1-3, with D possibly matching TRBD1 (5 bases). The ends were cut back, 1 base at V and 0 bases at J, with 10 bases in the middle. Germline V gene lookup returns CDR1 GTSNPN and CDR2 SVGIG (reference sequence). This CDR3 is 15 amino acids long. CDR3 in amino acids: CAWSATGFSGNTIYF. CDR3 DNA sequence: TGTGCCTGGAGTGCTACAGGCTTCTCTGGAAACACCATATATTTT.

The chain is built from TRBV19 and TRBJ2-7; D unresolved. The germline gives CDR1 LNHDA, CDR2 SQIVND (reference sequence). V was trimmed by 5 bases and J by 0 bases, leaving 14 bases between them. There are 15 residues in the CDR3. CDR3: CASSERGVPSYEQYF. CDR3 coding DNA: TGTGCCAGTAGTGAACGTGGCGTGCCCTCCTACGAGCAGTACTTC.

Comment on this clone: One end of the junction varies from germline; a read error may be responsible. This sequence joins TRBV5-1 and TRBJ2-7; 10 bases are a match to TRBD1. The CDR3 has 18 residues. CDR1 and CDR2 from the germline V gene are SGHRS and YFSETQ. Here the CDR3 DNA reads TGCGCCAGCAGCTTCATTTATAGTGACAGGGGGCGCTCCCACGAGCAGTACTTC. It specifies CASSFIYSDRGRSHEQYF.

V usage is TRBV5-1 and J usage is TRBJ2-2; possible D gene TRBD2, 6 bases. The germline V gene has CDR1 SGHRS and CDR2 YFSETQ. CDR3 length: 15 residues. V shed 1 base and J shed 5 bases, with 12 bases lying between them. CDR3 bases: TGCGCCAGCAGCTTGTGGGCAGGGAGGACCGGGGAGCTGTTTTTT. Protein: CASSLWAGRTGELFF.

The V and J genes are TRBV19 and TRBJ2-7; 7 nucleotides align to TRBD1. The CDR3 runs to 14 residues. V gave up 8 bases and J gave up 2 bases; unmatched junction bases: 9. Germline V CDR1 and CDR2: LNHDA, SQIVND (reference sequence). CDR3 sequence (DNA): TGTGCCAGTCATCGGACGGACAGGCCCTACGAGCAGTACTTC. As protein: CASHRTDRPYEQYF. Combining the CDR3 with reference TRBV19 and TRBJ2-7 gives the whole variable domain DGGITQSPKYLFRKEGQNVTLSCEQNLNHDAMYWYRQDPGQGLRLIYYSQIVNDFQKGDIAEGYSVSREKKESFPLTVTSAQKNPTAFYLCASHRTDRPYEQYFGPGTRLTVT.

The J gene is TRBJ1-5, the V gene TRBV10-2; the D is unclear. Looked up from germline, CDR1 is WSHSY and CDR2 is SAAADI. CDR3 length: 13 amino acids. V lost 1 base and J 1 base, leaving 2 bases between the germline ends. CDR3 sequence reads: CASSEYSNQPQHF. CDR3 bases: TGCGCCAGCAGTGAGTACAGCAATCAGCCCCAGCATTTT.

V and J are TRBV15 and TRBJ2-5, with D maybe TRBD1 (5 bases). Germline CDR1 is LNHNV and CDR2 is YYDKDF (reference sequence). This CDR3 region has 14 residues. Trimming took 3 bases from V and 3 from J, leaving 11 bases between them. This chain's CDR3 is CATSRGPYKETQYF. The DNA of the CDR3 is TGTGCCACCAGCAGGGGGCCTTATAAAGAGACCCAGTACTTC.

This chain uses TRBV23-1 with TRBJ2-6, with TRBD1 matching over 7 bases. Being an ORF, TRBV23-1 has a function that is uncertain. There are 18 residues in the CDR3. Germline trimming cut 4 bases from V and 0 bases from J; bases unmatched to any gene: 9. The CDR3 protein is CASSPPGTVRSGANVLTF. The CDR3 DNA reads TGCGCCAGCAGTCCCCCCGGGACAGTCCGCTCTGGGGCCAACGTCCTGACTTTC.

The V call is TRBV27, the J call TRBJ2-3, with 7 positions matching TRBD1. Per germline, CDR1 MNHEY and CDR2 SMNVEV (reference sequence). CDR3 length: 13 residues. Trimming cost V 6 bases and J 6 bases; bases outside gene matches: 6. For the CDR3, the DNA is TGTGCCAGCAGCGACAGGGAAGGGGATACGCAGTATTTT. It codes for CASSDREGDTQYF.

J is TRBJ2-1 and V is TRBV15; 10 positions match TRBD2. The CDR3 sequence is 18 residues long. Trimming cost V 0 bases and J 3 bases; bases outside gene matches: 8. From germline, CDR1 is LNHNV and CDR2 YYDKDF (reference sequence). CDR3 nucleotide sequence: TGTGCCACCAGCAGAGATCAATTAGCGGGAGGTTTCTACAATGAGCAGTTCTTC. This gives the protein CATSRDQLAGGFYNEQFF.

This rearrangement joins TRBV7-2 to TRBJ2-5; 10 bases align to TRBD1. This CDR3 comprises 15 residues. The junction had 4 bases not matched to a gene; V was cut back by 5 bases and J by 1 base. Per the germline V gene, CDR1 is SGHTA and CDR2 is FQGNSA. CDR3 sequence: CASSPRDRGQETQYF. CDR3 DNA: TGTGCCAGCAGCCCCCGGGACAGGGGCCAAGAGACCCAGTACTTC.

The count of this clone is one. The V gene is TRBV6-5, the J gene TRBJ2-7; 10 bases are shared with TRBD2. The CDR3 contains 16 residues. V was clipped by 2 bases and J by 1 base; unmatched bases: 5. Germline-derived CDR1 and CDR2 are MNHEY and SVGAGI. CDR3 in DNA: TGTGCCAGCAGTTACGTCGCAGCGGGAGGGTCCTACGAGCAGTACTTC. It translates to CASSYVAAGGSYEQYF.

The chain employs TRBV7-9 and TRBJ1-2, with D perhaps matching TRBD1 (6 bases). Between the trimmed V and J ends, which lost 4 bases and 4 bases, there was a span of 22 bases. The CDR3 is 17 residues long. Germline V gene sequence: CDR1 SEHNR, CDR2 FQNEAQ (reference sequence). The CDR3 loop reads CASSWDGGRVGSYGYTF. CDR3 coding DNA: TGTGCCAGCAGCTGGGATGGGGGGCGCGTCGGGAGCTATGGCTACACCTTC.

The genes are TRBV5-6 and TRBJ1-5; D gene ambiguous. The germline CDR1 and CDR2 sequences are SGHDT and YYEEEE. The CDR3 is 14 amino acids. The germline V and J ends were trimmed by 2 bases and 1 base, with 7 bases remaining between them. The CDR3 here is CASSLSRSNQPQHF. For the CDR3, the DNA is TGTGCCAGCAGCTTATCCAGAAGCAATCAGCCCCAGCATTTT.

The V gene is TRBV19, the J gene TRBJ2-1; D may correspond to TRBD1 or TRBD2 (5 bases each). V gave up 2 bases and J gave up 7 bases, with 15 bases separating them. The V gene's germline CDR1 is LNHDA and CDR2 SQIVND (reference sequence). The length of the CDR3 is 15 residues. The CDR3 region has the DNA TGTGCCAGTAGTATATGGGGCGTAGAGGGAAATGAGCAGTTCTTC. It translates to CASSIWGVEGNEQFF.

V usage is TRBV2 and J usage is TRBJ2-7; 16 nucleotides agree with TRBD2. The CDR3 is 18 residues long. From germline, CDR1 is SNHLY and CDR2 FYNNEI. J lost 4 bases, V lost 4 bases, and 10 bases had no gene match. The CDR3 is CASSAPGLAGGPGYEQYF. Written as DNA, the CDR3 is TGTGCCAGCAGTGCTCCGGGACTAGCGGGAGGGCCCGGGTACGAGCAGTACTTC.

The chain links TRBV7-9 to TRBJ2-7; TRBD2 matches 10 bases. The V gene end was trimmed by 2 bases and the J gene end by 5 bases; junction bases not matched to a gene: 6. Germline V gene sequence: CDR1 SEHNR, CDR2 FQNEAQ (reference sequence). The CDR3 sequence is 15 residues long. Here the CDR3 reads CASSLWTSGNNEQYF. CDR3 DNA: TGTGCCAGCAGCTTATGGACTAGCGGAAACAACGAGCAGTACTTC.

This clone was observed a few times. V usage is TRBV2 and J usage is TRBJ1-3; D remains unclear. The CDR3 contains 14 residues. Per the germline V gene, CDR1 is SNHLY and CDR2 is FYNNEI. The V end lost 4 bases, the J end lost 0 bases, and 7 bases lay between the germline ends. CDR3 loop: CASSVLGSGNTIYF. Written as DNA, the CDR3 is TGTGCCAGCAGTGTCTTGGGCTCTGGAAACACCATATATTTT.

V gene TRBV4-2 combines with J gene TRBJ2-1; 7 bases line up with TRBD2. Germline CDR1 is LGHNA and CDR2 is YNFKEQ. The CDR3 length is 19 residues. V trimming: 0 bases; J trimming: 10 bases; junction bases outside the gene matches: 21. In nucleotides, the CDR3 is TGTGCCAGCAGCCAAGAGCCGATGGGAGCGGGAACTGGTAGCAACGAGCAGTTCTTC. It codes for CASSQEPMGAGTGSNEQFF.

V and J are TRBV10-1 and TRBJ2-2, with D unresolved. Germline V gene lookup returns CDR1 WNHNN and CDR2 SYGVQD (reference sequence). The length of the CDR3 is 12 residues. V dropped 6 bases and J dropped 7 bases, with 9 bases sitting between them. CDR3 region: CASRGPSGELFF. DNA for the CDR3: TGCGCCAGCAGAGGTCCCAGCGGGGAGCTGTTTTTT.

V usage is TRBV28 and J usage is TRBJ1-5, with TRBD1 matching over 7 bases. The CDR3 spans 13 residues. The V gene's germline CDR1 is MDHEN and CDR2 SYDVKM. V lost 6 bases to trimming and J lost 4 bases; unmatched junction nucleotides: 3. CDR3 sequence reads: CASSWDSNQPQHF. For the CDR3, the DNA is TGTGCCAGCAGCTGGGACAGTAATCAGCCCCAGCATTTT. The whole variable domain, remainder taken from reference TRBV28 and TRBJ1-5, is DVKVTQSSRYLVKRTGEKVFLECVQDMDHENMFWYRQDPGLGLRLIYFSYDVKMKEKGDIPEGYSVSREKKERFSLILESASTNQTSMYLCASSWDSNQPQHFGDGTRLSIL.

The CDR3 sequence is CASSVSGQGGQPQHF. CDR3 in DNA: TGTGCCAGCAGTGTCTCCGGACAGGGGGGTCAGCCCCAGCATTTT. The V and J genes are TRBV6-5 and TRBJ1-5, with 10 bases aligning to TRBD1. V lost 5 bases to trimming and J lost 6 bases; unmatched junction nucleotides: 7. Germline V gene sequence: CDR1 MNHEY, CDR2 SVGAGI. This CDR3 contains 15 residues.

The CDR3, as DNA: TGTGCCAGCAGGACCAACTCTGGAAACACCATATATTTT. Amino acid sequence: CASRTNSGNTIYF. The genes are TRBV27 and TRBJ1-3; D is unclear. Germline CDR1 is MNHEY and CDR2 is SMNVEV (reference sequence). V lost 6 bases and J lost 0, with 6 bases in between. This CDR3 is built from 13 residues.

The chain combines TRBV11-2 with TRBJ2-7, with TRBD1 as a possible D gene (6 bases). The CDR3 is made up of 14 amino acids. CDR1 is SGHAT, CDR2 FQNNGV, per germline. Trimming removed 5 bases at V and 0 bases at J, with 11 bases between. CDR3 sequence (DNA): TGTGCCAGCAGCATCAGGGGTAGCTCCTACGAGCAGTACTTC. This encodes CASSIRGSSYEQYF.

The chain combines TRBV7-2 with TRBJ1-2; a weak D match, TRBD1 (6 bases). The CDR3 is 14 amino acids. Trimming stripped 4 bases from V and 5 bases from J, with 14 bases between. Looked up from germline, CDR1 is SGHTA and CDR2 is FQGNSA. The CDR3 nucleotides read TGTGCCAGCAGCTCCCGTTCAACAGGGTATGGCTACACCTTC. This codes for CASSSRSTGYGYTF.

The CDR3 DNA is TGTGCCAGCTCTATGGCCGGGACTAGCGACAATGAGCAGTTCTTC. It specifies CASSMAGTSDNEQFF. The J gene is TRBJ2-1, the V gene TRBV18, with 10 bases identical to TRBD2. V lost 6 bases and J lost 5; bases outside the gene matches: 7. The CDR3 runs to 15 residues. Per the germline V gene, CDR1 is KGHSH and CDR2 is LQKENI.